This T cell receptor (beta chain) was sequenced in a study of blood T cell repertoires in COVID-19. Overall study: There were acute and convalescent COVID-19 samples, and they came from the United States, Italy and Spain. The analysed material was cDNA or gDNA that came from T cells, B-cell-depleted T cells, or PBMCs.

Trimming shortened V by 2 bases and J by 1 base, and 3 bases separated the two germline ends. This CDR3 has 13 residues. Per the original methods: Amplifying reference gene primers gave estimates of nucleated cell counts. The repertoire was sequenced with immunoSEQ multiplex PCR; TCRdb's copy has only in-frame clones and lacks some. V and J calls and clone size are those listed in that table; D and trimming were worked out from the DNA. The sample consists of around 110,000 clones, about 80% of them appearing once. This chain joins TRBV12-3 or TRBV12-4 and TRBJ1-5; the D is unclear. What was sequenced was peripheral blood. The sequence came from an older woman with acute or convalescent COVID-19. In nucleotides, the CDR3 is TGTGCCAGCAGTTTACAGAGCAATCAGCCCCAGCATTTT. This gives the protein CASSLQSNQPQHF.